This record looks at one T cell receptor (beta chain) sequence and its context. Here immunoSEQ multiplex PCR was the method, and the copy in TCRdb shows in-frame clones only, minus some. Of roughly 70,000 clones listed, about nine tenths are singletons. This sample is drawn from a study of T cell changes during pregnancy in multiple sclerosis. This CDR3 has 15 residues. Germline CDR1 and CDR2: MNHEY and SVGAGI. V lost 6 bases to trimming and J lost 7 bases; unmatched junction nucleotides: 12. This chain links TRBV6-5 with TRBJ2-1, with 7 bases that match TRBD2. Here the sequenced sample was peripheral blood, taken in the third trimester of pregnancy. This receptor was taken from a female donor with multiple sclerosis, enrolled in a pregnancy study. Written as DNA, the CDR3 is TGTGCCAGCAGCCTCAGGGCGGGAGAGGAGAATGAGCAGTTCTTC. The encoded protein is CASSLRAGEENEQFF.